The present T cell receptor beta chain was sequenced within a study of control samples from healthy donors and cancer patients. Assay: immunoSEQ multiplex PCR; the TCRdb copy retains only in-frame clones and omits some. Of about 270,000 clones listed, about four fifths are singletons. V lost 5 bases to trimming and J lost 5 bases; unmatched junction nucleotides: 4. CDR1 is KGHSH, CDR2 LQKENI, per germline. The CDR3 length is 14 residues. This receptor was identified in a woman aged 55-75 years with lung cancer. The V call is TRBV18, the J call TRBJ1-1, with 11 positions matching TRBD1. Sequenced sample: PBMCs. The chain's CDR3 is CASSTGTGGTEAFF. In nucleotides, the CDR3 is TGTGCCAGCTCAACCGGGACAGGGGGAACTGAAGCTTTCTTT.